These 23 T cell receptor beta chains were all obtained from the same sample, sequenced in a study of blood T cell repertoires in COVID-19. Assay: immunoSEQ multiplex PCR; the TCRdb copy retains only in-frame clones and omits some. Counted here are roughly 60,000 clones, over 60% occurring once; the ten biggest clones make up roughly 4.9%. Material for sequencing was peripheral blood. Every receptor here comes from a woman between 65 and 79 years old with COVID-19, enrolled during active disease.

The chain links TRBV7-2 to TRBJ1-2; 11 positions match TRBD1. Trimming removed 0 bases from V and 7 bases from J; junction bases left unmatched: 4. The CDR3 has 15 residues. CDR1 and CDR2 from the germline V gene are SGHTA and FQGNSA. This chain's CDR3 is CASSLATGTGGGYTF. As DNA, the CDR3 is TGTGCCAGCAGCTTAGCGACCGGGACAGGGGGTGGCTACACCTTC.

J is TRBJ2-7 and V is TRBV4-1, with a possible D match to TRBD1 (5 bases). V shed 4 bases and J shed 5 bases, with 15 bases lying between them. The CDR3 has 14 residues. Per germline, CDR1 MGHRA and CDR2 YSYEKL. The CDR3 DNA reads TGCGCCAGCAGCCCTGGGGTTTTGGACAACGAGCAGTACGTC. This encodes CASSPGVLDNEQYV.

The J gene is TRBJ1-1, the V gene TRBV28, with a possible D match to TRBD1 (6 bases). The germline V gene has CDR1 MDHEN and CDR2 SYDVKM. V lost 3 bases, J lost 5 bases, and 13 bases lay in between. The CDR3 is 14 residues long. This CDR3 reads CASSFDRWVTEAFF. The CDR3 coding sequence is TGTGCCAGCAGTTTCGACAGGTGGGTGACTGAAGCTTTCTTT.

V is TRBV19 and J is TRBJ2-3, with TRBD1 matching 7 bases. After removal of 5 bases from V and 1 base from J, the junction contained 9 bases not matched to a gene. The germline gives CDR1 LNHDA, CDR2 SQIVND (reference sequence). This CDR3 is built from 16 residues. CDR3 sequence: CASSRHRDSGTDTQYF. The CDR3 bases are TGTGCCAGTAGTCGCCACCGGGACAGCGGCACAGATACGCAGTATTTT.

This rearrangement joins TRBV5-6 to TRBJ2-7, with a possible D match to TRBD2 (5 bases). CDR1 is SGHDT, CDR2 YYEEEE, per germline. V dropped 2 bases and J dropped 4 bases, with 10 bases sitting between them. There are 13 residues in the CDR3. CDR3 loop: CASSFLRGYEQYV. As DNA, the CDR3 is TGTGCCAGCAGCTTTTTGCGAGGGTACGAGCAGTACGTC.

CDR3 in DNA: TGTGCCAGCAGCGTAGCTGTTGGGGGAGGCACCGGGGAGCTGTTTTTT. Amino acids: CASSVAVGGGTGELFF. This chain uses TRBV9 with TRBJ2-2; possible D gene TRBD2, 6 bases. This CDR3 has 16 residues. CDR1 and CDR2 (germline): SGDLS, YYNGEE. With 0 bases removed from V and 4 bases from J, the gap between germline ends came to 13 bases.

This clone has just a few counts. This chain connects TRBV5-4 to TRBJ2-3; maybe TRBD2 (5 bases). There are 14 residues in the CDR3. Trimming pared 5 bases from V and 3 bases from J, leaving 13 bases between. From germline, CDR1 is SGHNT and CDR2 YYREEE (reference sequence). The CDR3: CASSQEWETDTQYF. The CDR3 coding sequence is TGTGCCAGCAGTCAAGAGTGGGAGACAGATACGCAGTATTTT.

This rearrangement joins TRBV9 to TRBJ2-3; 8 nucleotides agree with TRBD2. The CDR3 has 16 amino acids. J lost 5 bases, V lost 4 bases, and 12 bases had no gene match. Germline CDR1 is SGDLS and CDR2 is YYNGEE. As DNA, the CDR3 is TGTGCCAGCAGCAGAGGGACCACGGGGGGGGTAGATACGCAGTATTTT. It codes for CASSRGTTGGVDTQYF.

In DNA, the CDR3 is TGTGCCAGCAGCCCCTCTAGCGGGGGGGCCCCCGAGCAGTACTTC. This gives the protein CASSPSSGGAPEQYF. V and J are TRBV7-2 and TRBJ2-7; 12 nucleotides align to TRBD2. Germline V lookup: CDR1 SGHTA, CDR2 FQGNSA. The trim removed 5 bases at V and 6 bases at J, leaving 8 bases unmatched. CDR3 length equals 15 residues. Full variable domain (missing parts from reference TRBV7-2 and TRBJ2-7): GAGVSQSPSNKVTEKGKDVELRCDPISGHTALYWYRQSLGQGLEFLIYFQGNSAPDKSGLPSDRFSAERTGGSVSTLTIQRTQQEDSAVYLCASSPSSGGAPEQYFGPGTRLTVT.

This clone was detected a few times. This chain links TRBV7-9 with TRBJ2-1; TRBD1 agrees at 9 bases. CDR3 length: 16 amino acids. Germline lookup yields CDR1 SEHNR and CDR2 FQNEAQ (reference sequence). With 4 bases clipped from V and 0 bases from J, the junction kept 4 bases outside the gene matches. The CDR3 coding sequence is TGTGCCAGCAGCTCGGGACAGGGCAGCTCCTACAATGAGCAGTTCTTC. Its protein is CASSSGQGSSYNEQFF.

Here the CDR3 DNA reads TGCAGCGTTGAAGGGCCAGGACAAGGCTACACCTTC. Residues: CSVEGPGQGYTF. The J gene is TRBJ1-2, the V gene TRBV29-1, with a tentative D call TRBD1 (5 bases). The germline V and J ends were trimmed by 1 base and 8 bases, with 11 bases remaining between them. Germline V lookup: CDR1 SQVTM, CDR2 ANQGSEA. There are 12 residues in the CDR3.

This clone was seen more than once but under ten times. This rearrangement joins TRBV14 to TRBJ1-2; 7 bases fit TRBD1. With 1 base clipped from V and 6 bases from J, the junction kept 5 bases outside the gene matches. Per germline, CDR1 SGHDN and CDR2 FVKESK. The CDR3 has 14 residues. The DNA of the CDR3 is TGTGCCAGCAGCCAAGTTCTAGGGGGCAATGGCTACACCTTC. This translates into CASSQVLGGNGYTF.

This clone showed up just a few times. This chain links TRBV7-8 with TRBJ2-1; tentatively, D is TRBD1 (6 bases). V was clipped by 5 bases and J by 7 bases, with 9 bases between them. Germline V gene sequence: CDR1 SGHVS, CDR2 FQNEAQ. CDR3 length: 12 amino acids. Here the CDR3 DNA reads TGTGCCAGCAGCCCTGGACAGAATGAGCAGTTCTTC. Translating it yields CASSPGQNEQFF.

This clone was counted between two and nine times. The CDR3 loop is CASGGRSGEQFF. CDR3 DNA: TGTGCCAGCGGGGGGAGGTCCGGTGAGCAGTTCTTC. The gene calls are TRBV6-6 and TRBJ2-1, with TRBD2 as a possible D gene (6 bases). The V end lost 8 bases, the J end lost 9 bases, and 14 bases lay between the germline ends. Germline V lookup: CDR1 MNHNY, CDR2 SVGAGI (reference sequence). CDR3 length: 12 amino acids.

In its sample, this clone was seen once. J is TRBJ2-1 and V is TRBV6-6, with 9 bases that match TRBD1. The germline V gene encodes CDR1 MNHNY and CDR2 SVGAGI (reference sequence). The V gene end was trimmed by 7 bases and the J gene end by 8 bases; junction bases not matched to a gene: 12. The CDR3 is made up of 15 amino acids. As DNA, the CDR3 is TGTGCCAGCACTGCCGCGGGACAGGGCCCCCATGAGCAGTTCTTC. Translation: CASTAAGQGPHEQFF.

The chain carries TRBV7-8 and TRBJ2-7; TRBD2 is a possible D gene (7 bases). In germline, CDR1 is SGHVS, CDR2 FQNEAQ. This CDR3 region has 16 residues. Trimming cost V 5 bases and J 3 bases, with 20 bases left between them. The CDR3 protein is CASSPRQASGYYEQYV. As DNA, the CDR3 is TGTGCCAGCAGCCCACGACAGGCTAGCGGCTACTACGAGCAGTACGTC.

The chain recombines TRBV5-4 with TRBJ2-2; 8 bases match TRBD2. Germline trimming cut 0 bases from V and 1 base from J; bases unmatched to any gene: 5. Germline V gives CDR1 SGHNT, CDR2 YYREEE (reference sequence). The CDR3 is 17 amino acids. The CDR3 loop reads CASSLGRAGVNTGELFF. For the CDR3, the DNA is TGTGCCAGCAGCTTGGGTCGAGCGGGAGTGAACACCGGGGAGCTGTTTTTT.

The chain recombines TRBV7-2 with TRBJ2-2, with 7 bases matching TRBD1. The CDR3 sequence is 15 residues long. Trimming cost V 3 bases and J 6 bases; bases outside gene matches: 7. CDR1 SGHTA and CDR2 FQGNSA come from the germline V gene. CDR3 DNA sequence: TGTGCCAGCAGCTTGGGACCAGGGGGATCCGGGGAGCTGTTTTTT. Translating it yields CASSLGPGGSGELFF.

This clone was observed once. The chain joins TRBV15 to TRBJ1-1, with 8 bases lining up with TRBD1. The CDR3 totals 14 residues. Per the germline V gene, CDR1 is LNHNV and CDR2 is YYDKDF (reference sequence). Trimming at V came to 5 bases and at J to 1 base, leaving 3 bases not matched to a gene. The CDR3 region is CATSPGTGNTEAFF. CDR3 nucleotide sequence: TGTGCCACCAGCCCCGGGACAGGGAACACTGAAGCTTTCTTT.

The chain recombines TRBV18 with TRBJ1-4; 9 positions match TRBD1. Unmatched junction bases numbered 5, after V lost 0 bases and J lost 0 bases. The CDR3 contains 18 residues. Germline loops: CDR1 KGHSH, CDR2 LQKENI. As DNA, the CDR3 is TGTGCCAGCTCACCACCGGGACAGGGAATTACAACTAATGAAAAACTGTTTTTT. As protein: CASSPPGQGITTNEKLFF. The full variable domain, rest sourced from reference TRBV18 and TRBJ1-4, is NAGVMQNPRHLVRRRGQEARLRCSPMKGHSHVYWYRQLPEEGLKFMVYLQKENIIDESGMPKERFSAEFPKEGPSILRIQQVVRGDSAAYFCASSPPGQGITTNEKLFFGSGTQLSVL.

The rearrangement links TRBV2 to TRBJ1-4, with D unclear. Trimming shortened V by 4 bases and J by 7 bases, and 10 bases separated the two germline ends. CDR1 and CDR2 from the germline V gene are SNHLY and FYNNEI. The CDR3 covers 13 residues. CDR3 amino acids: CASSGGFGEKLFF. As DNA, the CDR3 is TGTGCCAGCAGTGGAGGGTTCGGTGAAAAACTGTTTTTT.

This clone turned up a few times. The chain recombines TRBV7-9 with TRBJ1-1; 9 bases are shared with TRBD1. The V segment lost 3 bases and the J segment 5 bases; nucleotides outside the gene matches: 4. Germline V gives CDR1 SEHNR, CDR2 FQNEAQ (reference sequence). The CDR3 length is 14 residues. The CDR3, as DNA: TGTGCCAGCAGCTTCGGACAGGGGAATACTGAAGCTTTCTTT. This sequence encodes CASSFGQGNTEAFF.

V gene TRBV7-6 combines with J gene TRBJ1-4; D gene unclear. Germline CDR1 reads SGHVS; CDR2 reads FNYEAQ. Trimming shortened V by 5 bases and J by 7 bases, and 11 bases separated the two germline ends. This CDR3 comprises 13 residues. CDR3 sequence (DNA): TGTGCCAGCAGCCGGGTCCTCAGTGAAAAACTGTTTTTT. Translating gives CASSRVLSEKLFF. Combining the CDR3 with reference TRBV7-6 and TRBJ1-4 gives the whole variable domain GAGVSQSPRYKVTKRGQDVALRCDPISGHVSLYWYRQALGQGPEFLTYFNYEAQQDKSGLPNDRFSAERPEGSISTLTIQRTEQRDSAMYRCASSRVLSEKLFFGSGTQLSVL.